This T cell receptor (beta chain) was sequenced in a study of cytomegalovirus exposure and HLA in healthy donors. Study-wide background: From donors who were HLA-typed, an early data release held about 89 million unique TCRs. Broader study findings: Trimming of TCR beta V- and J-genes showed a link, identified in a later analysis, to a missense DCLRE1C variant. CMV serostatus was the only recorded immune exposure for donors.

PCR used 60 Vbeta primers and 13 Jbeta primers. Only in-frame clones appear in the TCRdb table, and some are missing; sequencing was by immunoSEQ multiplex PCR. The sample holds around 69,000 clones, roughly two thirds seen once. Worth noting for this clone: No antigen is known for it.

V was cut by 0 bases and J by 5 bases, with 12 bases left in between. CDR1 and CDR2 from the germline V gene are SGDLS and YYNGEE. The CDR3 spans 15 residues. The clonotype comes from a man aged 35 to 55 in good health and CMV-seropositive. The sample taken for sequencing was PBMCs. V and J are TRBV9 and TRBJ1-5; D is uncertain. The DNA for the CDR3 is TGTGCCAGCAGCGTAGGTGTGGGCCACCATCAGCCCCAGCATTTT. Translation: CASSVGVGHHQPQHF.